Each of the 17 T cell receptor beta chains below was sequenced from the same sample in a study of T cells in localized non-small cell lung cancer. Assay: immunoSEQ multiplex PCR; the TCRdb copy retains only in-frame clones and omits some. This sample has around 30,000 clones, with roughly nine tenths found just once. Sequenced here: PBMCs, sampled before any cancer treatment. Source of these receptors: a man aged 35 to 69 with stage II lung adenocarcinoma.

The CDR3 bases are TGTGCCAGCTCACCACGCGGGACTAGCGGTAACAATGAGCAGTTCTTC. This encodes CASSPRGTSGNNEQFF. The chain couples TRBV18 to TRBJ2-1; TRBD2 matches 11 bases. The germline CDR1 and CDR2 sequences are KGHSH and LQKENI. The V segment lost 1 base and the J segment 5 bases; nucleotides outside the gene matches: 4. The CDR3 is 16 residues long.

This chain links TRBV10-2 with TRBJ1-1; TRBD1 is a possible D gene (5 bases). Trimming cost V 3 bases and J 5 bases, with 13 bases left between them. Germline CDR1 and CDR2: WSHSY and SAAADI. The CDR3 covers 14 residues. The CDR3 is CASSDQGVRTEAFF. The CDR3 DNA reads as TGCGCCAGCAGTGATCAGGGAGTCCGTACTGAAGCTTTCTTT.

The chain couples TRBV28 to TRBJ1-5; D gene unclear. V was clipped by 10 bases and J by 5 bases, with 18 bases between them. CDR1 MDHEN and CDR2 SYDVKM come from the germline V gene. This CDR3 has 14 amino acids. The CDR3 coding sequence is TGTGCCACCTCGATCCCCCTGGAACATCAGCCCCAGCATTTT. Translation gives CATSIPLEHQPQHF.

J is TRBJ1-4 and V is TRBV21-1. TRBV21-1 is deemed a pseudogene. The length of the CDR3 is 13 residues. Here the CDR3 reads CASSKLDWEKLFF. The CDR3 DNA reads TGTGCCAGCAGCAAATTGGACTGGGAAAAACTGTTTTTT.

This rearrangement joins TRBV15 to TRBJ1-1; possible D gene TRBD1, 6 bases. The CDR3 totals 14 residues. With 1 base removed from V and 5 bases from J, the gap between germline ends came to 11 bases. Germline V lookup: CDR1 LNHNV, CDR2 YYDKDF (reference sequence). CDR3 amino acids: CATSRVGGYTEAFF. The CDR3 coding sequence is TGTGCCACCAGCAGAGTAGGGGGGTATACTGAAGCTTTCTTT.

This CDR3 reads CAWSVTPETQYF. DNA for the CDR3: TGTGCCTGGAGTGTAACGCCGGAGACCCAGTACTTC. This chain connects TRBV30 to TRBJ2-5; D remains unclear. The CDR3 totals 12 residues. Trimming cost V 0 bases and J 5 bases, with 7 bases left between them. Per germline, CDR1 GTSNPN and CDR2 SVGIG (reference sequence).

CDR3 region: CASSLAGTSGRRVTDTQYF. As DNA, the CDR3 is TGCGCCAGCAGCTTGGCCGGGACTAGCGGGAGAAGAGTAACAGATACGCAGTATTTT. V is TRBV5-1 and J is TRBJ2-3, with 14 bases fitting TRBD2. The CDR3 consists of 19 residues. Germline V gene sequence: CDR1 SGHRS, CDR2 YFSETQ. The trim removed 0 bases at V and 3 bases at J, leaving 9 bases unmatched.

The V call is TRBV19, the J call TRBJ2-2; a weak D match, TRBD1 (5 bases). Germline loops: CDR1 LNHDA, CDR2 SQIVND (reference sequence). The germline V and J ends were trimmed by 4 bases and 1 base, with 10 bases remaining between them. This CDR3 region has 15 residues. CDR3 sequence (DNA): TGTGCCAGTAGTAAGGGGCAGGGGAACACCGGGGAGCTGTTTTTT. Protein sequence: CASSKGQGNTGELFF.

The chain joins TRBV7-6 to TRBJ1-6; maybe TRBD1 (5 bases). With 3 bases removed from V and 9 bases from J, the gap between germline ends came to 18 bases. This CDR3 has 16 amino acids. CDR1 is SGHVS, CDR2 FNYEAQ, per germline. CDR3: CASSLSSQGVGSPLHF. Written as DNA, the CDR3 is TGTGCCAGCAGCTTGAGCTCCCAGGGAGTGGGTTCACCCCTCCACTTT. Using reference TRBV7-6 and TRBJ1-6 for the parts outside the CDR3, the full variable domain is GAGVSQSPRYKVTKRGQDVALRCDPISGHVSLYWYRQALGQGPEFLTYFNYEAQQDKSGLPNDRFSAERPEGSISTLTIQRTEQRDSAMYRCASSLSSQGVGSPLHFGNGTRLTVT.

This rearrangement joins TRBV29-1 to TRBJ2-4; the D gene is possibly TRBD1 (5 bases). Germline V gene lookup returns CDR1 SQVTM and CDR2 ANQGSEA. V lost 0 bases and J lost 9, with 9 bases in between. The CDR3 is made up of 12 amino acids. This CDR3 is CSVEDNGAIQYF. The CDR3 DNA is TGCAGCGTTGAAGATAATGGGGCCATTCAGTACTTC.

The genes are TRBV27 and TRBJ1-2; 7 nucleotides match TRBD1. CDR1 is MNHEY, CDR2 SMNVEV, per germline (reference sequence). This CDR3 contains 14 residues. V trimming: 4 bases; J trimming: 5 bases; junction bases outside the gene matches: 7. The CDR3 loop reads CASSSQGTLYGYTF. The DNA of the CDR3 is TGTGCCAGCAGTTCACAGGGGACCCTTTATGGCTACACCTTC.

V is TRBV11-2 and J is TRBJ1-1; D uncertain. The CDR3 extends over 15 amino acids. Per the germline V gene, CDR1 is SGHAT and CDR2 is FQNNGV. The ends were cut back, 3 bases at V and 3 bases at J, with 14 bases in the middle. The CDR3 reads CASSFALGGDTEAFF. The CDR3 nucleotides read TGTGCCAGCAGCTTTGCGTTGGGTGGGGACACTGAAGCTTTCTTT.

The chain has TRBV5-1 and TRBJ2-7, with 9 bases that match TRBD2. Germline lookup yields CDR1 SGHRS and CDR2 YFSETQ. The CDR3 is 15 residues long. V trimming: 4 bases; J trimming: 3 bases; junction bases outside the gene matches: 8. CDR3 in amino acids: CASSGAGGPFYEQYF. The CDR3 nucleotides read TGCGCCAGCAGCGGGGCGGGAGGGCCTTTCTACGAGCAGTACTTC.

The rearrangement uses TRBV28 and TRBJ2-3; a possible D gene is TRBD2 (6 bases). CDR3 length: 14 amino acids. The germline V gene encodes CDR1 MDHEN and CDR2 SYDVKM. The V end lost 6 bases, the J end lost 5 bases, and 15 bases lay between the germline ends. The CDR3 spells CASRPIAEVDTQYF. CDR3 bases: TGTGCCAGCAGGCCCATAGCGGAGGTAGATACGCAGTATTTT.

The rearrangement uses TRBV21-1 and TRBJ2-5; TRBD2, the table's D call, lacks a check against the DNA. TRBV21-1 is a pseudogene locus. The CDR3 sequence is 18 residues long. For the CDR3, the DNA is TGTGCCAGCAGCAAACCGACTATAGGGCTAGCGGGACAAGAGACCCAGTACTTC. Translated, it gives CASSKPTIGLAGQETQYF.

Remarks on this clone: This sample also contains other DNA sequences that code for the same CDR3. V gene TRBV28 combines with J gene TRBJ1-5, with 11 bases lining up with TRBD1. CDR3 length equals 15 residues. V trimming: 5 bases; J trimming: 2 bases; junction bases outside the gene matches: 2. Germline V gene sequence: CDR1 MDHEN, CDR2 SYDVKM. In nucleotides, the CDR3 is TGTGCCAGCAGTCTGGGACAGGGGGGCAATCAGCCCCAGCATTTT. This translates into CASSLGQGGNQPQHF.

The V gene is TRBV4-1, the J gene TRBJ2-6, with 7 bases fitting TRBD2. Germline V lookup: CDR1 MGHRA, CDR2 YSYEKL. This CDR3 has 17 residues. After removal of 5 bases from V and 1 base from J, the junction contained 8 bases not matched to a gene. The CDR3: CASSELARESGANVLTF. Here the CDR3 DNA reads TGCGCCAGCAGCGAACTAGCGAGGGAGTCTGGGGCCAACGTCCTGACTTTC.